The source of this TCR beta chain is a study of memory CD4+ T cells and cytomegalovirus serostatus. Study-wide background: This sample comes from healthy Belgian adults, roughly nine CMV seropositive, approximately 24 seronegative. Overall study results and limits: CMV serostatus prediction reached median AUC approximately 0.95, or 0.91 with US-trained model.

Single viable CD3+CD4+CD8-CD45RO+ cells were sorted as the memory CD4+ T cells. About this clone itself: The target antigen is unknown.

In the authors' methods: After removing out-of-frame reads, under 2.5 million distinct TCRbeta sequences remained. Sequencing used immunoSEQ multiplex PCR; TCRdb keeps in-frame clones, though not all of them. That table is the source of V, J and clone size, and D and trimming were worked out from the DNA. The sample lists some 26,000 clones; about 76% were seen once. What was sequenced was memory CD4+ T cells from blood. The origin of this receptor is an adult in good health and CMV-seronegative.

The CDR3 loop is CASSEDYEQYF. Written as DNA, the CDR3 is TGTGCCAGCTCAGAGGATTACGAGCAGTACTTC. V is TRBV18 and J is TRBJ2-7; no definite D call. Germline CDR1 KGHSH, CDR2 LQKENI. The V and J ends lost 5 bases and 4 bases respectively, with 6 bases between them. The CDR3 contains 11 residues.